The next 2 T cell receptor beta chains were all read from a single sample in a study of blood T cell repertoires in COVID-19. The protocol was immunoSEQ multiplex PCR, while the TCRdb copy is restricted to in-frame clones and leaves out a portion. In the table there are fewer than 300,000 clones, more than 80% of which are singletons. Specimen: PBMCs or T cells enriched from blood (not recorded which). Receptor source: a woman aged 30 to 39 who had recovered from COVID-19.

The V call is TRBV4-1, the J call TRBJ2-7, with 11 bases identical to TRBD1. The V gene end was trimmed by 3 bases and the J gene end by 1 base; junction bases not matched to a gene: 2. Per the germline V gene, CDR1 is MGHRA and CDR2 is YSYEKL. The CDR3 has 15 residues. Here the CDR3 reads CASSHGDRGSYEQYF. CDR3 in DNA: TGCGCCAGCAGCCATGGGGACAGGGGGTCCTACGAGCAGTACTTC.

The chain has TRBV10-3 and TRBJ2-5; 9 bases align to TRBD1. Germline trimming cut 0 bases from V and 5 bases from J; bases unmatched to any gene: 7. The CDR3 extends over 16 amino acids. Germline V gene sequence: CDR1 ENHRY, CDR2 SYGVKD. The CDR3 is CAISESGNRGPETQYF. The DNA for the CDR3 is TGTGCCATCAGTGAGTCTGGGAACAGGGGGCCCGAGACCCAGTACTTC.